These 2 T cell receptor beta chains originate from one sample sequenced in a study of T cell repertoires in cytomegalovirus infection. TCRdb reanalysed the reads using MiXCR and keeps one entry per CDR3 protein. The table records about 98,000 distinct CDR3 sequences, more than 15% of them present only once. Sample: PBMCs. These receptors were collected from a human donor in good health (CMV status not recorded). Some clones in this sample may be carry-over from other donors' samples.

There are many counts of this clonotype. The rearrangement joins TRBV7-2 to TRBJ1-5; 11 nucleotides agree with TRBD1. This CDR3 has 16 residues. CDR1 is SGHTA, CDR2 FQGNSA, per germline. V lost 3 bases, J lost 4 bases, and 5 bases stayed unmatched. The CDR3 spells CASSLGQGGPNQPQHF. DNA for the CDR3: TGTGCCAGCAGCTTGGGACAGGGGGGCCCAAATCAGCCCCAGCATTTT.

The rearrangement links TRBV27 to TRBJ1-6, with D perhaps TRBD1 (6 bases). CDR3 length: 17 amino acids. V lost 1 base and J lost 7, with 17 bases in between. From germline, CDR1 is MNHEY and CDR2 SMNVEV (reference sequence). This chain's CDR3 is CASSLLGGAGDNSPLHF. CDR3 nucleotides: TGTGCCAGCAGTTTATTAGGGGGGGCAGGGGACAATTCACCCCTCCACTTT.